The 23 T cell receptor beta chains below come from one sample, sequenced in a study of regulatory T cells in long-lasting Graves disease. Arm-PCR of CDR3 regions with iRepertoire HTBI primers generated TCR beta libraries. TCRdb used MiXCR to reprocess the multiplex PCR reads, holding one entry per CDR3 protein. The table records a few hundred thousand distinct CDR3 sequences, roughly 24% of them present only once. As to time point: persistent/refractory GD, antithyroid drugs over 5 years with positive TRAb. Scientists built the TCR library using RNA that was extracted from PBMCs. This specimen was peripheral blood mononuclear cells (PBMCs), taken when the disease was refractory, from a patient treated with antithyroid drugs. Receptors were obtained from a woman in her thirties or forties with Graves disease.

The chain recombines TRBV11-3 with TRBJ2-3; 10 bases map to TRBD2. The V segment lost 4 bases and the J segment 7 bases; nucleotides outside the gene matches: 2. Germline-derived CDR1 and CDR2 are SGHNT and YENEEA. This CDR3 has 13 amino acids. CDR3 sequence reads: CASSSSGSNTQYF. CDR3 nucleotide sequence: TGTGCCAGCAGCTCTAGCGGGAGTAATACGCAGTATTTT.

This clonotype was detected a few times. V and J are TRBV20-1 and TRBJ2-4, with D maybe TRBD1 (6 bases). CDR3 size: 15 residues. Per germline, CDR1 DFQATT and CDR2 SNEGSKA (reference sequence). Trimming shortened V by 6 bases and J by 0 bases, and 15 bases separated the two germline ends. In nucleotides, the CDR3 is TGCAGTGCACCCGGACAGCTCCTAGCCAAAAACATTCAGTACTTC. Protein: CSAPGQLLAKNIQYF.

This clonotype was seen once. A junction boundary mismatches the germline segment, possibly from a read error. The DNA of the CDR3 is TGCGCCAGCAGCCCCCAGATAGCGGGAGGGCCCCGTCAAGAGACCCAGTACTTC. Translation: CASSPQIAGGPRQETQYF. The V gene is TRBV28, the J gene TRBJ2-5, with 11 bases identical to TRBD2. Per germline, CDR1 MDHEN and CDR2 SYDVKM. The length of the CDR3 is 18 residues.

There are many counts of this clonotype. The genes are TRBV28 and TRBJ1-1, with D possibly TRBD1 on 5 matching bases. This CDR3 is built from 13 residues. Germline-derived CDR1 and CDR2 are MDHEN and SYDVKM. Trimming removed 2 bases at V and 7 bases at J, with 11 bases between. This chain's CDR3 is CASSLAGTYEAFF. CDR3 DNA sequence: TGTGCCAGCAGTTTAGCCGGGACTTATGAAGCTTTCTTT. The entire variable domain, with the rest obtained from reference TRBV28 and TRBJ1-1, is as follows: DVKVTQSSRYLVKRTGEKVFLECVQDMDHENMFWYRQDPGLGLRLIYFSYDVKMKEKGDIPEGYSVSREKKERFSLILESASTNQTSMYLCASSLAGTYEAFFGQGTRLTVV.

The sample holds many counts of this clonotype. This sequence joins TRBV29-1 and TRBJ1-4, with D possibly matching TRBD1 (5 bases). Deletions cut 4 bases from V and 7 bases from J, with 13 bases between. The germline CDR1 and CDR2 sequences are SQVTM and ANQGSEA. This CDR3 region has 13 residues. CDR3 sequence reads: CSVGILGGEKLFF. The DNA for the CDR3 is TGCAGCGTTGGGATCCTGGGGGGTGAAAAACTGTTTTTT.

The CDR3 protein is CASSVSSTAGELFF. The CDR3 DNA reads as TGTGCCAGCAGCGTATCCAGTACTGCCGGGGAGCTGTTTTTT. The chain has TRBV9 and TRBJ2-2, with unresolved D. The germline V gene has CDR1 SGDLS and CDR2 YYNGEE. V lost 1 base, J lost 6 bases, and 10 bases lay in between. This CDR3 spans 14 amino acids.

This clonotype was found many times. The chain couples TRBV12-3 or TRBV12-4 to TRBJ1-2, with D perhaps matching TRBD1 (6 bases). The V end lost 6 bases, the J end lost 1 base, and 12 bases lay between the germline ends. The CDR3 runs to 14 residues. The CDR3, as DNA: TGTGCCAGCAGGCCCTCCAGGGGTAACTATGGCTACACCTTC. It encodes CASRPSRGNYGYTF.

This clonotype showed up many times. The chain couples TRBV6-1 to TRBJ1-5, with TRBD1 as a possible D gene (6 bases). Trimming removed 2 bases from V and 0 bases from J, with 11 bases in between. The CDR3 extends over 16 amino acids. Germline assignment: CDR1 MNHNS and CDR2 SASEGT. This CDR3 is CASSENRVASNQPQHF. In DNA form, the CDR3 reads TGTGCCAGCAGTGAAAACAGGGTCGCTAGCAATCAGCCCCAGCATTTT.

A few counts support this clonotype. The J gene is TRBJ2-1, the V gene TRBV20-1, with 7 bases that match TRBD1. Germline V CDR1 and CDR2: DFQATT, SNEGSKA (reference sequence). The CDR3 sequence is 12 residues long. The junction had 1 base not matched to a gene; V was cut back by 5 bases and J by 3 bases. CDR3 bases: TGCAGTGCTCACAGGGGCTACAATGAGCAGTTCTTC. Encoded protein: CSAHRGYNEQFF.

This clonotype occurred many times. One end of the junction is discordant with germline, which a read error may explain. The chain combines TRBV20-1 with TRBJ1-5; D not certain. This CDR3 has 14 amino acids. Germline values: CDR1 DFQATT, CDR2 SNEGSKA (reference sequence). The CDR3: CSARGGSDNQPQHF. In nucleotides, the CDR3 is TGCAGTGCCAGAGGAGGGTCCGACAATCAGCCCCAGCATTTT.

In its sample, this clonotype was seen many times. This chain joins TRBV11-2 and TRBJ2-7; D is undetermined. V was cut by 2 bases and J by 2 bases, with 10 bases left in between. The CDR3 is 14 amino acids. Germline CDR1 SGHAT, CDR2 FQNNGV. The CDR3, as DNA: TGTGCCAGCAGCTTACTGACGGAAACCTACGAGCAGTACTTC. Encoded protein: CASSLLTETYEQYF.

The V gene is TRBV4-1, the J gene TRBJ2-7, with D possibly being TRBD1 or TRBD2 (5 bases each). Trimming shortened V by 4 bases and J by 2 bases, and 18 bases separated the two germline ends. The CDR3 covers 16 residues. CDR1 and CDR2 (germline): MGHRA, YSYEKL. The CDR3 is CASSRRARDLPYEQYF. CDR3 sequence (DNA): TGCGCCAGCAGCCGAAGAGCTAGGGACCTGCCCTACGAGCAGTACTTC.

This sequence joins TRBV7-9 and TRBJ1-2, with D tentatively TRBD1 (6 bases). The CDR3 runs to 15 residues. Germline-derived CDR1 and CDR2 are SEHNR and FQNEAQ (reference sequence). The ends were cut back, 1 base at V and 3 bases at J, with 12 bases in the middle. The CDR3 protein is CASSLDRAGYYGYTF. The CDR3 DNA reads TGTGCCAGCAGCTTAGACAGGGCCGGCTACTATGGCTACACCTTC.

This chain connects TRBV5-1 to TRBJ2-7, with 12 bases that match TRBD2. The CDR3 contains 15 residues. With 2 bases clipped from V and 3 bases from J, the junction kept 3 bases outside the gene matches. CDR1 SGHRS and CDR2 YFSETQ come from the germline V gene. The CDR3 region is CASSFETSGSYEQYF. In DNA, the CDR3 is TGCGCCAGCAGCTTTGAGACTAGCGGGAGCTACGAGCAGTACTTC.

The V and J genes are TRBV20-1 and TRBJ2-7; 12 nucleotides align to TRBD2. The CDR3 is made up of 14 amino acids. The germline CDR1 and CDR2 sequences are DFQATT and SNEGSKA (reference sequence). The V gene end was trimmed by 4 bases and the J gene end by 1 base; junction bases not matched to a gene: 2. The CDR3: CSATLAGGSYEQYF. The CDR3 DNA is TGCAGTGCTACCCTAGCGGGAGGGTCCTACGAGCAGTACTTC.

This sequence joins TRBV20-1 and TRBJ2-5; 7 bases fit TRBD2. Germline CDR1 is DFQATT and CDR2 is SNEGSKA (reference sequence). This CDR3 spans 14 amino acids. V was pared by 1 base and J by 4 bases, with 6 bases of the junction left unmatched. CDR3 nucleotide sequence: TGCAGTGCTAGAGCTGGCGGGAGCGGAGAGACCCAGTACTTC. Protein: CSARAGGSGETQYF.

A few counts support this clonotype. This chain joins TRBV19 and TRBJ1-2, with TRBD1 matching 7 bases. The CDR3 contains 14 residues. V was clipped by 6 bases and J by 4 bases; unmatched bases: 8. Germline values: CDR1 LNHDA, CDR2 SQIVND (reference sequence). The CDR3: CASRSETGAYGYTF. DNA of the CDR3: TGTGCCAGTAGGAGCGAAACAGGGGCCTATGGCTACACCTTC. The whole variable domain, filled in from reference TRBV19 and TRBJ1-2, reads DGGITQSPKYLFRKEGQNVTLSCEQNLNHDAMYWYRQDPGQGLRLIYYSQIVNDFQKGDIAEGYSVSREKKESFPLTVTSAQKNPTAFYLCASRSETGAYGYTFGSGTRLTVV.

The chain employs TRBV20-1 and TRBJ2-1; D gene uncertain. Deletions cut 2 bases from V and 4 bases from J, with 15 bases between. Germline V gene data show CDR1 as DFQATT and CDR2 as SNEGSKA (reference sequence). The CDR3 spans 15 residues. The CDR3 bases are TGCAGTGCTAGACATCGCCGGGCTCTGTACAATGAGCAGTTCTTC. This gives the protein CSARHRRALYNEQFF.

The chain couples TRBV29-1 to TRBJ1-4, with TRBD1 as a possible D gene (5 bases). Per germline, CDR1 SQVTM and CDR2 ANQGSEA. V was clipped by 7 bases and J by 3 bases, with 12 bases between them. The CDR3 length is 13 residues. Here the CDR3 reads CSGRGSANEKLFF. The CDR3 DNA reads TGCAGCGGAAGGGGATCGGCTAATGAAAAACTGTTTTTT.

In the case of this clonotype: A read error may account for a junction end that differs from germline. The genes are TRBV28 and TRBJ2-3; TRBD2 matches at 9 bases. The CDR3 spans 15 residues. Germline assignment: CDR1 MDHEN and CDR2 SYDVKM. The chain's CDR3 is CASSLAGGPERTQCF. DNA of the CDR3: TGTGCCAGCAGTTTAGCGGGAGGGCCGGAGAGGACGCAGTGTTTT.

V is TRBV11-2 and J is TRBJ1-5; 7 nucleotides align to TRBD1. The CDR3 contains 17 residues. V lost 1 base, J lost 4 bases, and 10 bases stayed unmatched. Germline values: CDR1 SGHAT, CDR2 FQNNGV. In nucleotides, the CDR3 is TGTGCCAGCAGCTTAGTTTTTCGCCACAGGGGAAATCAGCCCCAGCATTTT. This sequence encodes CASSLVFRHRGNQPQHF.

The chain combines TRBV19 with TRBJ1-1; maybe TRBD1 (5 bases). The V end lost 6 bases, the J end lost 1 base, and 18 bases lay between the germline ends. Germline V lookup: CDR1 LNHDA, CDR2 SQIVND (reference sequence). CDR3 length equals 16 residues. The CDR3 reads CASRRGEGSKNTEAFF. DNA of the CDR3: TGTGCCAGTAGGAGGGGAGAGGGGTCGAAGAACACTGAAGCTTTCTTT.

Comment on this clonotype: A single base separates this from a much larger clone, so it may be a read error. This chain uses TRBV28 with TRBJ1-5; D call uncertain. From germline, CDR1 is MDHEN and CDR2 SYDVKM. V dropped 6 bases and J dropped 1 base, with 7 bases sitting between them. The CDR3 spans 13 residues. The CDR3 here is CASRIDSNQPQHF. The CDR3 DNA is TGTGCCAGCAGAATCGACAGCAATCAGCCCCAGCATTTT.